This T cell receptor (beta chain) was obtained from a study of human T cells and chemical hapten exposure. Study as a whole: Each patch test put 0.01% DPC on the upper back, and results were read at 6 days. Study outcomes and limitations: There was alopecia in the donors, so their immune response may differ from that of healthy people.

This clonotype was found many times. Its antigen is currently unknown. From the RACE reads, TCRdb called clonotypes with MiXCR, one entry per CDR3 protein. Here the sample spans 350,000 or so distinct CDR3 sequences, under 8% being singletons. The length of the CDR3 is 15 residues. Trimming removed 1 base at V and 5 bases at J, with 12 bases between. The germline gives CDR1 LGHDT, CDR2 YNNKEL (reference sequence). Indicated time point: patch test 1, 2 weeks after DPC sensitization. Treatment here: therapeutic diphenylcyclopropenone sensitization with weekly scalp DPC. The starting material, unfractionated whole blood, was used for total RNA extraction.

The sequence derives from a young woman with alopecia areata. Some clones in this sample may be carry-over from other donors' samples. The sample here was whole blood, taken in connection with sensitization to the hapten diphenylcyclopropenone (DPC). V gene TRBV3-1 combines with J gene TRBJ1-5; no firm D call. This CDR3 reads CASSQGPRDYQPQHF. CDR3 coding DNA: TGTGCCAGCAGCCAAGGTCCCCGTGATTATCAGCCCCAGCATTTT.